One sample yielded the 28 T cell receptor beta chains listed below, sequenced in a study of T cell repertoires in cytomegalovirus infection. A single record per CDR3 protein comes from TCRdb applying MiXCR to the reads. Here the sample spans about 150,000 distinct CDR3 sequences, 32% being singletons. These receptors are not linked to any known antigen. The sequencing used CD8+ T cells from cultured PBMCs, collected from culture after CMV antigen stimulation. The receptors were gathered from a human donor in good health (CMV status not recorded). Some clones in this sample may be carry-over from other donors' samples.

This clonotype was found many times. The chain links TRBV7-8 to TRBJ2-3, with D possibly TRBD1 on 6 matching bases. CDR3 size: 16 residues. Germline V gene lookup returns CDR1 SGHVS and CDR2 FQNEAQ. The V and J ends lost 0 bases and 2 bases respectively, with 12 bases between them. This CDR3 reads CASSLASTGNTDTQYF. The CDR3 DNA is TGTGCCAGCAGCTTAGCGTCTACAGGGAACACAGATACGCAGTATTTT.

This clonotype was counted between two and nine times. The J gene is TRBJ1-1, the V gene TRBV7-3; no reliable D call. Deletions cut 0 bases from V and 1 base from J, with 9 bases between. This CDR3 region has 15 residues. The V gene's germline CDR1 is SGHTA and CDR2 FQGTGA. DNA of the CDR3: TGTGCCAGCAGCTTAACCAGGCGTACGAACACTGAAGCTTTCTTT. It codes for CASSLTRRTNTEAFF.

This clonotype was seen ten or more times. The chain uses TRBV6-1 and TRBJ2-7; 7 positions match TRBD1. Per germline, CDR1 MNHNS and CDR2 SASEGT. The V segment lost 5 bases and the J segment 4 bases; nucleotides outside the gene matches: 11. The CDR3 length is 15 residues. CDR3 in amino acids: CASSSISGTVYEQYF. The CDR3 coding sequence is TGTGCCAGCAGTTCCATCTCCGGGACAGTTTACGAGCAGTACTTC.

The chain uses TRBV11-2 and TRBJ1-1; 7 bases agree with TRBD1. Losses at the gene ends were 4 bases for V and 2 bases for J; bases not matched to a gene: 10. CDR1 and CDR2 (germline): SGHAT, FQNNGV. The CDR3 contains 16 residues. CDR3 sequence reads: CASSSHTGQVNTEAFF. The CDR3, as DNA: TGTGCCAGCAGCTCGCATACCGGACAGGTAAACACTGAAGCTTTCTTT.

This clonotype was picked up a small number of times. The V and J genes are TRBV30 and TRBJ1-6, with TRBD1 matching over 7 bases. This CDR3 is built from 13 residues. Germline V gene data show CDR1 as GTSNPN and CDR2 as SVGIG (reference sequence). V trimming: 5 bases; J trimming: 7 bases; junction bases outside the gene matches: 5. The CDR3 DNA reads TGTGCCTGGTCGACAGGGCTCAATTCACCCCTCCACTTT. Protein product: CAWSTGLNSPLHF.

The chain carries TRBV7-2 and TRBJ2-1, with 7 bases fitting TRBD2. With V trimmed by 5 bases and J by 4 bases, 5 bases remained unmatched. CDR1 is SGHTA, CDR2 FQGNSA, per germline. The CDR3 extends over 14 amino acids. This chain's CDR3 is CASSQSGGYNEQFF. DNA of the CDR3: TGTGCCAGCAGCCAGTCGGGGGGATACAATGAGCAGTTCTTC.

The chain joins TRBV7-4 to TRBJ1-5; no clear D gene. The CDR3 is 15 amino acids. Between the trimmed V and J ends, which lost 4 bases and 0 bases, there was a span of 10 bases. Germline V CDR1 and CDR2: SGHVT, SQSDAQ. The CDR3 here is CASSSTEYSNQPQHF. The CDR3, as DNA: TGTGCCAGCAGCTCGACGGAGTATAGCAATCAGCCCCAGCATTTT.

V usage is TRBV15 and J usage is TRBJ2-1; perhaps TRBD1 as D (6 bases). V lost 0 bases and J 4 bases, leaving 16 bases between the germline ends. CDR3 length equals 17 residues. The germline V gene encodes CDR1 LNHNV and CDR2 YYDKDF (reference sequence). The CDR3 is CATSRDLGVRGYNEQFF. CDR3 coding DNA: TGTGCCACCAGCAGAGATCTTGGGGTCAGGGGTTACAATGAGCAGTTCTTC.

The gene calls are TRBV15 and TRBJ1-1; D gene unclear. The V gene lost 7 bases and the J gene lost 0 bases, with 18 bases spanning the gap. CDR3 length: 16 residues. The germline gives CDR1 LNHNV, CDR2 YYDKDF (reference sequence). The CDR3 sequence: CATTPGPQTMNTEAFF. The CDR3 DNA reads TGTGCCACCACCCCGGGTCCTCAAACTATGAACACTGAAGCTTTCTTT.

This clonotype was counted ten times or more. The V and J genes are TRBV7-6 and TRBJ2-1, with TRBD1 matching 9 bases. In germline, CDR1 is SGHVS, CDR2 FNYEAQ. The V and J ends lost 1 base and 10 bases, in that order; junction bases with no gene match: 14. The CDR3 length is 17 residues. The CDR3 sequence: CASSLGPAGQGSWEQFF. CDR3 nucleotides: TGTGCCAGCAGCTTAGGACCCGCGGGACAGGGTTCTTGGGAGCAGTTCTTC.

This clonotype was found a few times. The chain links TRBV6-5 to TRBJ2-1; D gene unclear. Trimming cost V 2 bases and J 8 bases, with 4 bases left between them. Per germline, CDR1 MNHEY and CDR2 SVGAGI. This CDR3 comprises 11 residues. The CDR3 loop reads CASSYGYEQFF. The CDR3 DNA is TGTGCCAGCAGTTACGGGTATGAGCAGTTCTTC.

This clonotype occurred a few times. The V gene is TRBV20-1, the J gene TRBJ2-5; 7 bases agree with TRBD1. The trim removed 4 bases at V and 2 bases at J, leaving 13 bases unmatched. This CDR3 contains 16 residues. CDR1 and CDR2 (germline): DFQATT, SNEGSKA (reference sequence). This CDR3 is CSANPLETGPQETQYF. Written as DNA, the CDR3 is TGCAGTGCTAACCCCTTAGAGACAGGGCCGCAAGAGACCCAGTACTTC.

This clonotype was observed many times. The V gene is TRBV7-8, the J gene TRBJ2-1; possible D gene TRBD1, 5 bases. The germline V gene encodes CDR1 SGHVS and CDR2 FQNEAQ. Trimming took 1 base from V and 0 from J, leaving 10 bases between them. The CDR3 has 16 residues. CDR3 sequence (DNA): TGTGCCAGCAGCTTAGGGAGACAGAGCTCCTACAATGAGCAGTTCTTC. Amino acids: CASSLGRQSSYNEQFF.

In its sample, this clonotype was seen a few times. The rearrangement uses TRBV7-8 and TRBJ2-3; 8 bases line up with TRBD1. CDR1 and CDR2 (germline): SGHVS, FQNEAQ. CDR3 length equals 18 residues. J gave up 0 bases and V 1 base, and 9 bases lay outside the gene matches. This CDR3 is CASSLGQGAIFSTDTQYF. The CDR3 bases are TGTGCCAGCAGCTTAGGGCAGGGGGCAATATTTAGCACAGATACGCAGTATTTT.

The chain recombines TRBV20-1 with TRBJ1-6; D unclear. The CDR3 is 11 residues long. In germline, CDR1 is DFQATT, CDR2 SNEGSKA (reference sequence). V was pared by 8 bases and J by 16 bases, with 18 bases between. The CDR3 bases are TGCAGTAACCCTCCGAGTGTCGGGCTCCACTTT. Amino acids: CSNPPSVGLHF.

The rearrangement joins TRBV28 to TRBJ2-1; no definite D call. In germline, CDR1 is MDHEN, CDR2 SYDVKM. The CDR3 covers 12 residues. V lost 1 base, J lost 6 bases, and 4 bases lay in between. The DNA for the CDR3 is TGTGCCAGCAGTTTATTGGTCAATGAGCAGTTCTTC. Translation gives CASSLLVNEQFF.

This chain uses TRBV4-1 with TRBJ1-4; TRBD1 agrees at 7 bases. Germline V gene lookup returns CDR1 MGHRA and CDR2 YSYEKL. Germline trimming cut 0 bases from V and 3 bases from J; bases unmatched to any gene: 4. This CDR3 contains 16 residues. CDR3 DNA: TGCGCCAGCAGCCAAGAAGCGGGACAGTCTAATGAAAAACTGTTTTTT. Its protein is CASSQEAGQSNEKLFF.

CDR3 sequence reads: CASSFGVVTGELFF. In DNA, the CDR3 is TGTGCCAGCAGTTTTGGGGTAGTTACCGGGGAGCTGTTTTTT. The chain links TRBV12-3 or TRBV12-4 to TRBJ2-2; D is unresolved. CDR3 length: 14 residues. V was clipped by 3 bases and J by 5 bases, with 10 bases between them.

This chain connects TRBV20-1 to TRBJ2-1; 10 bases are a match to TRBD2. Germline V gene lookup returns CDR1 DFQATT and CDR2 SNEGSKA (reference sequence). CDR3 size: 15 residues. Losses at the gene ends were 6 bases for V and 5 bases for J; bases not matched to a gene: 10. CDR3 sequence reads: CSALSGTSENNEQFF. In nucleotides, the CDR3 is TGCAGTGCCCTCTCCGGGACTAGCGAGAACAATGAGCAGTTCTTC.

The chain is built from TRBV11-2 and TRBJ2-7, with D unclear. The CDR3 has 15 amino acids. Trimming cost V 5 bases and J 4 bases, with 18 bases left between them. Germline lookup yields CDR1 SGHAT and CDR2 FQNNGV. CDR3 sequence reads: CASSPDQFGDYEQYF. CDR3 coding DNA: TGTGCCAGCAGCCCGGACCAATTTGGGGATTACGAGCAGTACTTC.

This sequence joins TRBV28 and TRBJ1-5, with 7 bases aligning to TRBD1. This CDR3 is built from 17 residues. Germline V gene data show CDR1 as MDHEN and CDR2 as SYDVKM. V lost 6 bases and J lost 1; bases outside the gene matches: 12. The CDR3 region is CASRTQGKSFSNQPQHF. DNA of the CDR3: TGTGCCAGCAGGACACAGGGGAAAAGTTTCAGCAATCAGCCCCAGCATTTT.

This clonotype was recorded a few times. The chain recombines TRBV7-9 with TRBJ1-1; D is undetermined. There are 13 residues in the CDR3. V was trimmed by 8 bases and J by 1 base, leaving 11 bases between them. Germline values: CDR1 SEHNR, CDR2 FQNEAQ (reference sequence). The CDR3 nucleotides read TGTGCCAGCTGCGAGGCCCGGAACACTGAAGCTTTCTTT. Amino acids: CASCEARNTEAFF. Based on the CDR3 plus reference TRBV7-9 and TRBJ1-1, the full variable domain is DTGVSQNPRHKITKRGQNVTFRCDPISEHNRLYWYRQTLGQGPEFLTYFQNEAQLEKSRLLSDRFSAERPKGSFSTLEIQRTEQGDSAMYLCASCEARNTEAFFGQGTRLTVV.

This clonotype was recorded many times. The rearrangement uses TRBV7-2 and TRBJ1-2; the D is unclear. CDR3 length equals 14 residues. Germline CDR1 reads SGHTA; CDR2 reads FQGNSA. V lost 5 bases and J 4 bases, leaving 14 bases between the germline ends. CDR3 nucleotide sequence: TGTGCCAGCAGCGCGGCTTTATCGGCCTATGGCTACACCTTC. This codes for CASSAALSAYGYTF. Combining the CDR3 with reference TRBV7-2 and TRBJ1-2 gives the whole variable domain GAGVSQSPSNKVTEKGKDVELRCDPISGHTALYWYRQSLGQGLEFLIYFQGNSAPDKSGLPSDRFSAERTGGSVSTLTIQRTQQEDSAVYLCASSAALSAYGYTFGSGTRLTVV.

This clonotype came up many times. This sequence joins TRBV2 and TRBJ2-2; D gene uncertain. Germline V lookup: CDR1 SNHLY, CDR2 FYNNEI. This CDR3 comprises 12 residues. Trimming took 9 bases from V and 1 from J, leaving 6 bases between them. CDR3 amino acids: CASFKNTGELFF. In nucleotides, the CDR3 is TGTGCCAGTTTCAAGAACACCGGGGAGCTGTTTTTT.

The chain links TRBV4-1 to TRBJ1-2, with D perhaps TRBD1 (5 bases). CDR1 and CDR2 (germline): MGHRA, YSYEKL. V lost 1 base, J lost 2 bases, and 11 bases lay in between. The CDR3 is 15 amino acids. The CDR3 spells CASSQATGPNYGYTF. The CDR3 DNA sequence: TGCGCCAGCAGCCAAGCTACAGGCCCGAACTATGGCTACACCTTC.

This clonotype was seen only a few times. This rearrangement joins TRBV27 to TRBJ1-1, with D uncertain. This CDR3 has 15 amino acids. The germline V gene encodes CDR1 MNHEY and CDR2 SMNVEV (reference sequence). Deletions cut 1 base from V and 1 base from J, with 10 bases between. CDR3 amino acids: CASSLLRTKNTEAFF. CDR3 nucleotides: TGTGCCAGCAGTTTATTGCGGACTAAGAACACTGAAGCTTTCTTT.

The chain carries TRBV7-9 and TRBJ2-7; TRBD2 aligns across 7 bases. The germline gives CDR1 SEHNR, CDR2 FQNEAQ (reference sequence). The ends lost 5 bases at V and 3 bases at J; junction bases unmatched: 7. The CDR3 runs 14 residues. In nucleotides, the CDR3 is TGTGCCAGCAGCCTTAGCGGGTGGATCTACGAGCAGTACTTC. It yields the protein CASSLSGWIYEQYF.

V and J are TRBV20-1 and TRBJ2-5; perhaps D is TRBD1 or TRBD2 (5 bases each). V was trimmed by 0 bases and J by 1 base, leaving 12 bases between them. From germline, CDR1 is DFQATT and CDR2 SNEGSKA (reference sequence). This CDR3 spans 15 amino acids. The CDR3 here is CSARDLGRTQETQYF. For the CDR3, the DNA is TGCAGTGCTAGAGATCTGGGACGGACCCAAGAGACCCAGTACTTC.